These 25 T cell receptor beta chains came from one sample sequenced in a study of vaccination and CD4 T cells after COVID-19. Antigens for these TCRs are unknown. Scientists ran DNA taken from cultured CD4+ T cells through the Oncomine TCR Beta short-read assay for sequencing. One entry per CDR3 protein results from TCRdb running MiXCR on the PCR reads. The sample carries roughly 11,000 distinct CDR3 sequences, approximately 59% recorded once. Treatment meaning: roughly ten-day PBMC culture with coronavirus spike peptide pools or control peptides (ViraFEST assay). Material: CD4+ T cells from blood, cultured in vitro. These receptors were collected from a human donor who had recovered from COVID-19.

This clonotype was counted between two and nine times. The CDR3, as DNA: TGTGCCAGCAGCTTAAGGGGAGGCGCCTACACTGAAGCTTTCTTT. Amino acid sequence: CASSLRGGAYTEAFF. The chain carries TRBV7-3 and TRBJ1-1, with D hard to call. Between the trimmed V and J ends, which lost 1 base and 3 bases, there was a span of 12 bases. CDR1 and CDR2 from the germline V gene are SGHTA and FQGTGA. CDR3 length: 15 residues.

The rearrangement joins TRBV7-2 to TRBJ2-3, with D uncertain. This CDR3 contains 14 residues. In germline, CDR1 is SGHTA, CDR2 FQGNSA. The ends were cut back, 1 base at V and 2 bases at J, with 7 bases in the middle. The CDR3 nucleotides read TGTGCCAGCAGCTTAGGATACTTCACAGATACGCAGTATTTT. Its translation: CASSLGYFTDTQYF.

The genes are TRBV7-2 and TRBJ2-1; 10 bases are a match to TRBD1. Trimming removed 8 bases from V and 8 bases from J; junction bases left unmatched: 12. This CDR3 has 15 residues. CDR1 and CDR2 (germline): SGHTA, FQGNSA. For the CDR3, the DNA is TGTGCCAGCTTACCCGAGCGACAGGGGGCATATGAGCAGTTCTTC. The encoded protein is CASLPERQGAYEQFF.

The rearrangement joins TRBV7-2 to TRBJ1-2; maybe TRBD1 (6 bases). The CDR3 extends over 16 amino acids. Germline CDR1 is SGHTA and CDR2 is FQGNSA. Trimming shortened V by 6 bases and J by 0 bases, and 17 bases separated the two germline ends. CDR3 sequence: CASRSGQSTTNYGYTF. The CDR3 DNA follows: TGTGCCAGCAGGAGCGGACAGTCCACTACTAACTATGGCTACACCTTC.

The DNA for the CDR3 is TGTGCCAGCAGTTTAGGTAGGCGTCAGCCCCAGCATTTT. Encoded protein: CASSLGRRQPQHF. The rearrangement links TRBV12-3 or TRBV12-4 to TRBJ1-5; D remains ambiguous. V was trimmed by 1 base and J by 6 bases, leaving 7 bases between them. The CDR3 consists of 13 residues.

This clonotype was seen more than once but under ten times. The rearrangement uses TRBV6-5 and TRBJ2-4; D may match TRBD1 or TRBD2 (5 bases each). The V end was cut by 6 bases, the J end by 11 bases, with 14 bases between. Per germline, CDR1 MNHEY and CDR2 SVGAGI. This CDR3 spans 12 amino acids. In DNA, the CDR3 is TGTGCCAGCAGATTACTAGGGGCTCTTCAGTACTTC. This sequence encodes CASRLLGALQYF.

This clonotype was seen a few times. This chain links TRBV28 with TRBJ1-2, with D tentatively TRBD1 (6 bases). The CDR3 covers 16 residues. CDR1 and CDR2 (germline): MDHEN, SYDVKM. With 3 bases removed from V and 8 bases from J, the gap between germline ends came to 22 bases. CDR3 amino acids: CASSLTGAQPTMGYTF. The CDR3 DNA sequence: TGTGCCAGCAGTTTGACAGGAGCCCAGCCCACTATGGGCTACACCTTC.

The chain combines TRBV5-4 with TRBJ2-5; the D gene is possibly TRBD2 (7 bases). The CDR3 covers 12 residues. Germline CDR1 is SGHNT and CDR2 is YYREEE (reference sequence). V was clipped by 10 bases and J by 2 bases, with 12 bases between them. CDR3 in DNA: TGTGCCGGGGGGGCGGGGCAAGAGACCCAGTACTTC. Translating it yields CAGGAGQETQYF. Using reference TRBV5-4 and TRBJ2-5 for the parts outside the CDR3, the full variable domain is ETGVTQSPTHLIKTRGQQVTLRCSSQSGHNTVSWYQQALGQGPQFIFQYYREEENGRGNFPPRFSGLQFPNYSSELNVNALELDDSALYLCAGGAGQETQYFGPGTRLLVL.

The chain is built from TRBV25-1 and TRBJ2-3; 9 bases are a match to TRBD1. In germline, CDR1 is MGHDK, CDR2 SYGVNS. With V trimmed by 3 bases and J by 2 bases, 6 bases remained unmatched. The CDR3 sequence is 16 residues long. CDR3 in DNA: TGTGCCAGCAGTGACCCCGGGACAGGGCCCACAGATACGCAGTATTTT. It encodes CASSDPGTGPTDTQYF.

This chain's CDR3 is CASSLGSNYGYTF. The CDR3 DNA is TGTGCCAGCAGCCTTGGATCTAACTATGGCTACACCTTC. V is TRBV21-1 and J is TRBJ1-2. TRBV21-1 is termed a pseudogene. CDR3 length: 13 residues.

V is TRBV4-2 and J is TRBJ1-5, with 8 bases identical to TRBD1. V was pared by 4 bases and J by 4 bases, with 6 bases of the junction left unmatched. The length of the CDR3 is 15 residues. In germline, CDR1 is LGHNA, CDR2 YNFKEQ. The CDR3 region is CASSPDRATNQPQHF. The CDR3 coding sequence is TGTGCCAGCAGCCCGGACAGGGCTACGAATCAGCCCCAGCATTTT.

The chain recombines TRBV29-1 with TRBJ2-3; D unresolved. The germline V gene has CDR1 SQVTM and CDR2 ANQGSEA. The CDR3 covers 12 residues. CDR3 amino acids: CSGLGNGDTQYF. The CDR3 DNA follows: TGCAGTGGATTGGGTAATGGAGATACGCAGTATTTT.

The chain combines TRBV6-1 with TRBJ2-2; D is uncertain. There are 14 residues in the CDR3. Germline CDR1 MNHNS, CDR2 SASEGT. The V end was cut by 5 bases, the J end by 0 bases, with 7 bases between. CDR3 amino acids: CASSMAANTGELFF. CDR3 in DNA: TGTGCCAGCAGTATGGCCGCGAACACCGGGGAGCTGTTTTTT.

This clonotype came up a few times. The rearrangement joins TRBV20-1 to TRBJ2-5; 8 bases map to TRBD2. This CDR3 region has 13 residues. V dropped 2 bases and J dropped 4; count of bases not matched to a gene: 3. Per germline, CDR1 DFQATT and CDR2 SNEGSKA (reference sequence). In DNA, the CDR3 is TGCAGTGCTAGACAAGCGGGAGTAGAGACCCAGTACTTC. Residues: CSARQAGVETQYF.

This clonotype has a handful of counts. The J gene is TRBJ1-6, the V gene TRBV2, with D uncertain. The CDR3 sequence is 17 residues long. Germline V gives CDR1 SNHLY, CDR2 FYNNEI. Trimming stripped 7 bases from V and 0 bases from J, with 16 bases between. The CDR3 protein is CASKARSGSSYNSPLHF. The CDR3 DNA is TGTGCCAGCAAAGCGCGATCCGGTAGCTCCTATAATTCACCCCTCCACTTT.

The chain joins TRBV28 to TRBJ1-3; 9 bases match TRBD1. V dropped 5 bases and J dropped 0; count of bases not matched to a gene: 8. From germline, CDR1 is MDHEN and CDR2 SYDVKM. This CDR3 region has 17 residues. CDR3 region: CASSRPGQGHSGNTIYF. The CDR3 bases are TGTGCCAGCAGTAGACCGGGACAGGGACACTCTGGAAACACCATATATTTT.

This chain links TRBV20-1 with TRBJ1-1; D remains ambiguous. The CDR3 is 12 amino acids. Germline-derived CDR1 and CDR2 are DFQATT and SNEGSKA (reference sequence). Trimming removed 1 base at V and 3 bases at J, with 6 bases between. The CDR3 nucleotides are TGCAGTGCTAGAGTACCGGACACTGAAGCTTTCTTT. Protein: CSARVPDTEAFF.

This rearrangement joins TRBV19 to TRBJ2-1; 11 positions agree with TRBD2. The trim removed 7 bases at V and 0 bases at J, leaving 8 bases unmatched. Per germline, CDR1 LNHDA and CDR2 SQIVND (reference sequence). The CDR3 sequence is 17 residues long. CDR3 coding DNA: TGTGCCAGTAAGGCACTAGCGGGAGTGAGCTCCTACAATGAGCAGTTCTTC. Translation: CASKALAGVSSYNEQFF. The whole variable domain, remainder taken from reference TRBV19 and TRBJ2-1, is DGGITQSPKYLFRKEGQNVTLSCEQNLNHDAMYWYRQDPGQGLRLIYYSQIVNDFQKGDIAEGYSVSREKKESFPLTVTSAQKNPTAFYLCASKALAGVSSYNEQFFGPGTRLTVL.

This clonotype was seen once. The gene calls are TRBV7-9 and TRBJ2-5, with a tentative D call TRBD2 (6 bases). The CDR3 covers 14 residues. V dropped 5 bases and J dropped 3 bases, with 13 bases sitting between them. The germline V gene encodes CDR1 SEHNR and CDR2 FQNEAQ (reference sequence). Written as DNA, the CDR3 is TGTGCCAGCAGCCCGGGACTCCACGAAGAGACCCAGTACTTC. Its protein is CASSPGLHEETQYF.

In its sample, this clonotype was seen a few times. V gene TRBV20-1 combines with J gene TRBJ2-1; D unclear. The CDR3 has 12 amino acids. The V gene's germline CDR1 is DFQATT and CDR2 SNEGSKA (reference sequence). V shed 1 base and J shed 9 bases, with 10 bases lying between them. In DNA, the CDR3 is TGCAGTGCTAGAGCGTATCTGGGTGAGCAGTTCTTC. This encodes CSARAYLGEQFF.

This chain links TRBV7-9 with TRBJ1-1, with D unclear. The length of the CDR3 is 13 residues. Germline V CDR1 and CDR2: SEHNR, FQNEAQ (reference sequence). Trimming removed 2 bases at V and 1 base at J, with 5 bases between. This CDR3 is CASSLQTNTEAFF. The CDR3 nucleotides are TGTGCCAGCAGCTTACAGACGAACACTGAAGCTTTCTTT.

The V gene is TRBV20-1, the J gene TRBJ2-7, with D possibly being TRBD2 (5 bases). CDR1 is DFQATT and CDR2 is SNEGSKA in the germline V gene (reference sequence). The CDR3 consists of 14 residues. Trimming pared 1 base from V and 2 bases from J, leaving 12 bases between. This CDR3 reads CSARVGAEAYEQYF. CDR3 bases: TGCAGTGCTAGAGTGGGAGCGGAAGCCTACGAGCAGTACTTC.

The V and J genes are TRBV20-1 and TRBJ2-2; D might be TRBD2 (6 bases). The CDR3 covers 14 residues. With 6 bases removed from V and 2 bases from J, the gap between germline ends came to 13 bases. Germline V gene lookup returns CDR1 DFQATT and CDR2 SNEGSKA (reference sequence). The CDR3 loop is CSAKRGTNTGELFF. CDR3 coding DNA: TGCAGTGCCAAACGTGGGACTAACACCGGGGAGCTGTTTTTT.

This clonotype was seen a few times. The J gene is TRBJ2-7, the V gene TRBV15; 12 bases align to TRBD1. The CDR3 has 15 amino acids. J gave up 6 bases and V 0 bases, and 3 bases lay outside the gene matches. Germline CDR1 reads LNHNV; CDR2 reads YYDKDF (reference sequence). The CDR3 reads CATSRDQGQGAEQYF. CDR3 coding DNA: TGTGCCACCAGCAGAGATCAGGGACAGGGGGCCGAGCAGTACTTC.

This clonotype appeared a few times. The rearrangement joins TRBV30 to TRBJ2-2; TRBD2 matches 12 bases. The V segment lost 2 bases and the J segment 4 bases; nucleotides outside the gene matches: 2. The germline V gene has CDR1 GTSNPN and CDR2 SVGIG (reference sequence). CDR3 length: 15 residues. In nucleotides, the CDR3 is TGTGCCTGGAGTCGACTAGCGGGAGTCACCGGGGAGCTGTTTTTT. Translating it yields CAWSRLAGVTGELFF.